The next 2 T cell receptor beta chains were all read from a single sample in a study of cytomegalovirus exposure and HLA in healthy donors. The PCR used 60 Vbeta and 13 Jbeta primers. Sequencing used immunoSEQ multiplex PCR; TCRdb keeps in-frame clones, though not all of them. The data contain about 120,000 clones, about four fifths of them seen just once; the ten biggest clones take up less than 3%. Specimen: PBMCs. Source of these receptors: a woman aged 55-69 years in good health and CMV-seropositive.

This rearrangement joins TRBV5-1 to TRBJ1-6; 10 bases line up with TRBD1. The length of the CDR3 is 21 residues. The germline V gene has CDR1 SGHRS and CDR2 YFSETQ. V trimming: 3 bases; J trimming: 0 bases; junction bases outside the gene matches: 15. Here the CDR3 DNA reads TGCGCCAGCAGCTCACGGCCCGGGACAGGGGAAGGGAACTCCTATAATTCACCCCTCCACTTT. Amino acid sequence: CASSSRPGTGEGNSYNSPLHF.

The rearrangement links TRBV5-1 to TRBJ2-3, with D possibly TRBD2 on 6 matching bases. Trimming removed 0 bases from V and 5 bases from J, with 13 bases in between. Looked up from germline, CDR1 is SGHRS and CDR2 is YFSETQ. The CDR3 has 15 amino acids. Here the CDR3 DNA reads TGCGCCAGCAGCTTGGGGCTAGTGGGAGGAGATACGCAGTATTTT. It is translated as CASSLGLVGGDTQYF.